Only a few counts were recorded for the clone carrying this T cell receptor beta chain. Antigen unknown. The source of the sample is a study of T cell repertoires in cytomegalovirus infection. As for the study in general: Researchers turned to recently identified HLA-C-restricted CMV epitopes as well as well-studied HLA-B-restricted ones.

Trimming removed 5 bases at V and 5 bases at J, with 18 bases between. Germline V CDR1 and CDR2: SGHNT, YENEEA. This CDR3 contains 16 residues. Study-level results: In two of eight donors, the top clonotype was HLA-C-restricted CMV-specific.

TCRdb redid the calling of the reads with MiXCR, one entry per CDR3 protein. The sample has roughly 500,000 distinct CDR3 sequences; roughly 34% are singletons. This chain links TRBV11-3 with TRBJ2-2; D perhaps matches TRBD2 (7 bases). The sequenced sample was cultured PBMCs, obtained from culture after CMV antigen stimulation. This TCR was recovered from a human donor in good health (CMV status not recorded). Some clones in this sample may be carry-over from other donors' samples. The CDR3 region is CASSAGGATGTGELFF. The CDR3 DNA is TGTGCCAGCAGCGCTGGGGGGGCCACCGGGACCGGGGAGCTGTTTTTT. Together with reference TRBV11-3 and TRBJ2-2, the CDR3 gives the full variable domain: EAGVVQSPRYKIIEKKQPVAFWCNPISGHNTLYWYLQNLGQGPELLIRYENEEAVDDSQLPKDRFSAERLKGVDSTLKIQPAELGDSAVYLCASSAGGATGTGELFFGEGSRLTVL.